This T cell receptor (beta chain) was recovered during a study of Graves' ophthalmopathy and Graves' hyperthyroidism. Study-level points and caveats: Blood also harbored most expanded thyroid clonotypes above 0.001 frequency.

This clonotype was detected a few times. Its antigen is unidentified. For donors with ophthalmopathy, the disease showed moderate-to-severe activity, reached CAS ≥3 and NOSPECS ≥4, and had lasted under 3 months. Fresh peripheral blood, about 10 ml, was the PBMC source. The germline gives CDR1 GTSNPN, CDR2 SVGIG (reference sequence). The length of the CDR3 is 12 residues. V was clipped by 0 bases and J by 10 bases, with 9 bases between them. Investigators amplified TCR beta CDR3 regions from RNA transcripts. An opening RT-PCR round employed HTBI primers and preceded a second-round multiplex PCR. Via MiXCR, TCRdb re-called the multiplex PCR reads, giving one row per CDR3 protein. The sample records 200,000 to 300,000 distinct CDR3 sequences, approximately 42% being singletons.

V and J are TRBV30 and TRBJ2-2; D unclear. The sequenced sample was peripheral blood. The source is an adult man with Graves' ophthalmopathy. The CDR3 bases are TGTGCCTGGAGTGTACGCGAGGTGGAGCTGTTTTTT. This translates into CAWSVREVELFF.